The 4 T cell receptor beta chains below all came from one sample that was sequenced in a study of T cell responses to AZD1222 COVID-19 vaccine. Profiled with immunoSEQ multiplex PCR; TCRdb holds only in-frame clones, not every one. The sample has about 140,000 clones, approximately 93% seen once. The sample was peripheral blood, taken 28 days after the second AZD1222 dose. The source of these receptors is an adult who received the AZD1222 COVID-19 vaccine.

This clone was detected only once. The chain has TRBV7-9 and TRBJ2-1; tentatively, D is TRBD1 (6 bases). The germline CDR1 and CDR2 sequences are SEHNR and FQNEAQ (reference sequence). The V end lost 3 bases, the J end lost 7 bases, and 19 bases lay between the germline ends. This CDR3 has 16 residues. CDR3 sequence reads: CASSFIGTTGRNEQFF. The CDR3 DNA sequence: TGTGCCAGCAGCTTTATCGGGACAACGGGAAGGAATGAGCAGTTCTTC.

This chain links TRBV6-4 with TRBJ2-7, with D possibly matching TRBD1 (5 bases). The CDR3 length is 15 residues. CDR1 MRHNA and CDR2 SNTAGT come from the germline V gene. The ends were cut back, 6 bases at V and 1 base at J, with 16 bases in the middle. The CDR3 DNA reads TGTGCCAGCAGACCAGGGCCCACGGTGTCCTACGAGCAGTACTTC. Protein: CASRPGPTVSYEQYF.

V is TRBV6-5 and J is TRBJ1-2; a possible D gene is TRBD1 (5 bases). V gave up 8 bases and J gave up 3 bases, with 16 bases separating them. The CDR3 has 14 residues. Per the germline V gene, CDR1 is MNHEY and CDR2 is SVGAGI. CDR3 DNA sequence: TGTGCCAGCCGACAATCTCAGGGAGACTATGGCTACACCTTC. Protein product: CASRQSQGDYGYTF.

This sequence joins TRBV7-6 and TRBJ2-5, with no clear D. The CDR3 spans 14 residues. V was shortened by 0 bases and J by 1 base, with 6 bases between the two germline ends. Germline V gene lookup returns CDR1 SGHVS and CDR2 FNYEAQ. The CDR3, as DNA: TGTGCCAGCAGCTTAGCTCCTATCCAAGAGACCCAGTACTTC. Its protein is CASSLAPIQETQYF.